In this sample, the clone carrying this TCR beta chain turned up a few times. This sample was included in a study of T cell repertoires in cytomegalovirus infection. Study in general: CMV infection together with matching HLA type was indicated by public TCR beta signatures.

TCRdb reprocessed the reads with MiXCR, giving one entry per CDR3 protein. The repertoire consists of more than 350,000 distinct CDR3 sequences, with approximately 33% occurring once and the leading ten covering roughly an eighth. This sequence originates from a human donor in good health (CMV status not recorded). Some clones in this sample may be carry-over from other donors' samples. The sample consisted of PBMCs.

The CDR3 is CASRDSSSTDTQYF. CDR3 nucleotide sequence: TGCGCCAGCAGGGACAGCTCTAGCACAGATACGCAGTATTTT. The rearrangement joins TRBV10-2 to TRBJ2-3; the D gene is possibly TRBD1 (6 bases). There are 14 residues in the CDR3. Germline assignment: CDR1 WSHSY and CDR2 SAAADI. V lost 6 bases, J lost 0 bases, and 10 bases lay in between.